The clone carrying this TCR beta chain was observed a few times. As it was prepared, the TCRbeta library received unique molecular identifiers. TCRdb recomputed calls from the PCR reads with MiXCR, one row per CDR3 protein. The sample records 490,000 or so distinct CDR3 sequences, around 13% being singletons. The data were taken from a study of T-cell reconstitution after alpha-beta-depleted transplantation in children. In germline, CDR1 is SGHDT, CDR2 YYEEEE. V was trimmed by 3 bases and J by 1 base, leaving 11 bases between them. The CDR3 extends over 16 amino acids. The sample consisted of PBMCs from the stem cell graft donor, taken from the stem cell graft. This TCR was sampled from a human donor who donated a stem cell graft to a child with combined immunodeficiency. The genes are TRBV5-6 and TRBJ1-6, with a weak D call TRBD1 (6 bases). For the CDR3, the DNA is TGTGCCAGCAGCTCGAACAGGGTTTCCTATAATTCACCCCTCCACTTT. This sequence encodes CASSSNRVSYNSPLHF.